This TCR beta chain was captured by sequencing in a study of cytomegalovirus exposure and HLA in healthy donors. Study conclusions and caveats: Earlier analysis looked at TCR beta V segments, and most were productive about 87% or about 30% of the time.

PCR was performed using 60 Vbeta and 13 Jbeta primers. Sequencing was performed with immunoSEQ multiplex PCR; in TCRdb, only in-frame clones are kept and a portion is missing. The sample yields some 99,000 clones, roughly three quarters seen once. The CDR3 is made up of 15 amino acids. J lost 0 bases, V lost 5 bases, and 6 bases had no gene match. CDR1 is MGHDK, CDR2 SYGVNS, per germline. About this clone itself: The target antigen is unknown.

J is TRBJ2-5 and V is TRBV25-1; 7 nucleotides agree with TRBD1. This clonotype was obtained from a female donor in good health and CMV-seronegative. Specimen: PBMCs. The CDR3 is CASSLRDSYQETQYF. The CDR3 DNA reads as TGTGCCAGCAGTCTCCGGGACAGTTACCAAGAGACCCAGTACTTC.